This passage covers 24 T cell receptor beta chains from one sample sequenced in a study of T cell responses to AZD1222 COVID-19 vaccine. Assay: immunoSEQ multiplex PCR; the TCRdb copy retains only in-frame clones and omits some. The data hold about 98,000 clones, with approximately 81% observed a single time. Source: peripheral blood, taken on day 0 of AZD1222 vaccination. These receptors were taken from an adult in good health.

The rearrangement links TRBV14 to TRBJ1-2; tentative D call: TRBD1 (6 bases). CDR3 size: 14 residues. V lost 2 bases and J 4 bases, leaving 11 bases between the germline ends. Germline-derived CDR1 and CDR2 are SGHDN and FVKESK. The CDR3: CASSQQQGGYGYTF. CDR3 coding DNA: TGTGCCAGCAGCCAACAACAGGGAGGCTATGGCTACACCTTC.

V usage is TRBV4-1 and J usage is TRBJ1-1; D unresolved. The V gene lost 0 bases and the J gene lost 5 bases, with 13 bases spanning the gap. The CDR3 loop spans 15 amino acids. From germline, CDR1 is MGHRA and CDR2 YSYEKL. CDR3 coding DNA: TGCGCCAGCAGCCAAGAATACAGCGCGGGGACTGAAGCTTTCTTT. Translating gives CASSQEYSAGTEAFF.

The chain combines TRBV4-3 with TRBJ1-3; possibly TRBD1 for D (5 bases). Germline-derived CDR1 and CDR2 are LGHNA and YSLEER. The CDR3 is 15 residues long. The V end lost 0 bases, the J end lost 1 base, and 7 bases lay between the germline ends. The CDR3 loop is CASSQERGSGNTIYF. DNA of the CDR3: TGCGCCAGCAGCCAAGAGCGGGGGTCTGGAAACACCATATATTTT.

The chain has TRBV28 and TRBJ1-4; D possibly corresponds to TRBD1 (5 bases). Germline-derived CDR1 and CDR2 are MDHEN and SYDVKM. V was pared by 3 bases and J by 13 bases, with 12 bases between. This CDR3 contains 12 residues. Written as DNA, the CDR3 is TGTGCCAGCAGTTTGGGAGGACAAAGACTGTTTTTT. Encoded protein: CASSLGGQRLFF.

CDR3 in DNA: TGTGCCAGCAGCTTCGAGAACACTGAAGCTTTCTTT. Translating it yields CASSFENTEAFF. The chain recombines TRBV5-6 with TRBJ1-1; D uncertain. The CDR3 sequence is 12 residues long. Trimming pared 2 bases from V and 1 base from J, leaving 3 bases between. Germline V lookup: CDR1 SGHDT, CDR2 YYEEEE.

This clone was seen only a few times. This chain connects TRBV28 to TRBJ1-2, with no clear D. V was shortened by 3 bases and J by 5 bases, with 19 bases between the two germline ends. The CDR3 is 16 amino acids. The germline gives CDR1 MDHEN, CDR2 SYDVKM. The DNA of the CDR3 is TGTGCCAGCAGTTTCCGGAACCGCCTCCTTGGGTATGGCTACACCTTC. Residues: CASSFRNRLLGYGYTF.

The count of this clone is one. The chain is built from TRBV24-1 and TRBJ1-3; the D gene is possibly TRBD1 (6 bases). In germline, CDR1 is KGHDR, CDR2 SFDVKD. Trimming pared 7 bases from V and 1 base from J, leaving 13 bases between. This CDR3 spans 15 amino acids. The CDR3 DNA is TGTGCCACCAGCTCAGGGGCGCGTTCTGGAAACACCATATATTTT. Translation gives CATSSGARSGNTIYF.

There are a few counts of this clone. The chain carries TRBV30 and TRBJ1-1, with D perhaps matching TRBD1 (5 bases). Germline assignment: CDR1 GTSNPN and CDR2 SVGIG (reference sequence). The CDR3 length is 12 residues. Trimming stripped 5 bases from V and 8 bases from J, with 15 bases between. The CDR3 reads CAWGRVRQEAFF. The CDR3 DNA follows: TGTGCCTGGGGAAGGGTCCGACAGGAAGCTTTCTTT.

V and J are TRBV12-3 or TRBV12-4 and TRBJ2-1, with D uncertain. The CDR3 has 11 amino acids. V was cut by 5 bases and J by 8 bases, with 7 bases left in between. The CDR3 here is CASSQLHEQFF. In DNA, the CDR3 is TGTGCCAGCAGTCAACTCCATGAGCAGTTCTTC.

This chain joins TRBV15 and TRBJ1-4, with 9 bases aligning to TRBD1. J gave up 8 bases and V 0 bases, and 7 bases lay outside the gene matches. The CDR3 totals 16 residues. Germline lookup yields CDR1 LNHNV and CDR2 YYDKDF (reference sequence). The CDR3 DNA is TGTGCCACCAGCAGAGATCGGGACAGGGCGGGAGAAAAACTGTTTTTT. Its protein product is CATSRDRDRAGEKLFF.

The chain links TRBV5-1 to TRBJ1-2; D not resolved. The CDR3 loop spans 14 amino acids. Germline lookup yields CDR1 SGHRS and CDR2 YFSETQ. Between the trimmed V and J ends, which lost 0 bases and 0 bases, there was a span of 6 bases. The DNA of the CDR3 is TGCGCCAGCAGCTTGGGGCCATCTAACTATGGCTACACCTTC. It encodes CASSLGPSNYGYTF.

The chain links TRBV7-3 to TRBJ2-1, with TRBD1 matching over 8 bases. This CDR3 has 14 residues. The germline CDR1 and CDR2 sequences are SGHTA and FQGTGA. The V segment lost 6 bases and the J segment 4 bases; nucleotides outside the gene matches: 5. The CDR3 DNA sequence: TGTGCCAGCAGTCCCGGACAGGGTTACAATGAGCAGTTCTTC. This sequence encodes CASSPGQGYNEQFF.

The chain is built from TRBV7-9 and TRBJ2-5, with D unresolved. This CDR3 contains 12 residues. Germline loops: CDR1 SEHNR, CDR2 FQNEAQ (reference sequence). Trimming removed 1 base at V and 5 bases at J, with 5 bases between. DNA of the CDR3: TGTGCCAGCAGCTTAGTGGACGAGACCCAGTACTTC. Translation gives CASSLVDETQYF. The whole variable domain, filled in from reference TRBV7-9 and TRBJ2-5, reads DTGVSQNPRHKITKRGQNVTFRCDPISEHNRLYWYRQTLGQGPEFLTYFQNEAQLEKSRLLSDRFSAERPKGSFSTLEIQRTEQGDSAMYLCASSLVDETQYFGPGTRLLVL.

The chain recombines TRBV5-8 with TRBJ1-3; D gene ambiguous. Germline V lookup: CDR1 SGHTS, CDR2 YDEGEE. The CDR3 loop spans 16 amino acids. V lost 0 bases and J 3 bases, leaving 13 bases between the germline ends. DNA of the CDR3: TGTGCCAGCAGCTTGGAGACGGGCGCGGGTGGAAACACCATATATTTT. Its translation: CASSLETGAGGNTIYF.

The rearrangement uses TRBV27 and TRBJ2-3; 7 positions match TRBD2. The CDR3 extends over 17 amino acids. Trimming removed 5 bases from V and 0 bases from J; junction bases left unmatched: 11. Germline assignment: CDR1 MNHEY and CDR2 SMNVEV (reference sequence). This CDR3 reads CASSPTRLAASTDTQYF. The CDR3 DNA follows: TGTGCCAGCAGTCCTACCCGGCTAGCGGCTAGCACAGATACGCAGTATTTT.

The chain carries TRBV19 and TRBJ2-2; 8 bases line up with TRBD1. The CDR3 covers 15 residues. Trimming at V came to 6 bases and at J to 5 bases, leaving 8 bases not matched to a gene. Germline CDR1 and CDR2: LNHDA and SQIVND (reference sequence). Here the CDR3 DNA reads TGTGCCAGTAGGACAGGGGTGGATGGGACCGGGGAGCTGTTTTTT. Protein product: CASRTGVDGTGELFF. Variable domain in full (rest from reference TRBV19 and TRBJ2-2): DGGITQSPKYLFRKEGQNVTLSCEQNLNHDAMYWYRQDPGQGLRLIYYSQIVNDFQKGDIAEGYSVSREKKESFPLTVTSAQKNPTAFYLCASRTGVDGTGELFFGEGSRLTVL.

This rearrangement joins TRBV7-6 to TRBJ2-3; 9 bases line up with TRBD2. Germline CDR1 reads SGHVS; CDR2 reads FNYEAQ. V lost 2 bases to trimming and J lost 2 bases; unmatched junction nucleotides: 5. This CDR3 is 16 amino acids long. The CDR3 here is CASSLIAGVNTDTQYF. For the CDR3, the DNA is TGTGCCAGCAGCTTAATAGCGGGGGTGAACACAGATACGCAGTATTTT.

This chain connects TRBV5-1 to TRBJ1-1; the D gene is possibly TRBD1 (6 bases). The CDR3 has 16 amino acids. Per the germline V gene, CDR1 is SGHRS and CDR2 is YFSETQ. Trimming stripped 4 bases from V and 4 bases from J, with 20 bases between. CDR3 sequence reads: CASSHRQVSRGTEAFF. DNA of the CDR3: TGCGCCAGCAGCCACAGACAGGTATCGAGGGGCACTGAAGCTTTCTTT.

The chain links TRBV29-1 to TRBJ2-5; D not certain. The V gene's germline CDR1 is SQVTM and CDR2 ANQGSEA. V was clipped by 8 bases and J by 5 bases, with 12 bases between them. The CDR3 is 11 residues long. As DNA, the CDR3 is TGCAGCACTTCATTGCGGGAGACCCAGTACTTC. Encoded protein: CSTSLRETQYF.

This clone was found many times. The chain carries TRBV5-1 and TRBJ1-5; D is perhaps TRBD1 (6 bases). CDR3 length equals 17 residues. V gave up 1 base and J gave up 7 bases, with 21 bases separating them. The germline V gene has CDR1 SGHRS and CDR2 YFSETQ. The CDR3 region has the DNA TGCGCCAGCAGCTTGTACGGGGACACAAGTTCGGGGCAGCCCCAGCATTTT. Residues: CASSLYGDTSSGQPQHF.

The chain couples TRBV28 to TRBJ1-1, with 7 bases identical to TRBD1. Germline assignment: CDR1 MDHEN and CDR2 SYDVKM. This CDR3 spans 13 amino acids. With 8 bases clipped from V and 5 bases from J, the junction kept 8 bases outside the gene matches. The CDR3 DNA sequence: TGTGCCAGCTCCCGCCCAGGGGGTACTGAAGCTTTCTTT. It codes for CASSRPGGTEAFF.

The chain couples TRBV7-9 to TRBJ1-1; D remains unclear. Germline lookup yields CDR1 SEHNR and CDR2 FQNEAQ (reference sequence). The V gene lost 0 bases and the J gene lost 4 bases, with 9 bases spanning the gap. CDR3 length: 14 residues. The CDR3, as DNA: TGTGCCAGCAGCTTAGCGGTAGATAGCACTGAAGCTTTCTTT. It codes for CASSLAVDSTEAFF.

The genes are TRBV28 and TRBJ1-1; 7 bases match TRBD1. The germline gives CDR1 MDHEN, CDR2 SYDVKM. There are 14 residues in the CDR3. J gave up 1 base and V 8 bases, and 7 bases lay outside the gene matches. CDR3 nucleotide sequence: TGTGCCAGCGGACCGGGACAGCCGAACACTGAAGCTTTCTTT. Residues: CASGPGQPNTEAFF.

This clone was recorded a few times. The chain combines TRBV27 with TRBJ1-1; tentatively, D is TRBD1 (6 bases). The CDR3 sequence is 14 residues long. The germline V gene encodes CDR1 MNHEY and CDR2 SMNVEV (reference sequence). The ends were cut back, 6 bases at V and 5 bases at J, with 16 bases in the middle. CDR3 bases: TGTGCCAGCAGCCGACGCAGGGGTCCTACTGAAGCTTTCTTT. This codes for CASSRRRGPTEAFF.